In this sample, the clone carrying this T cell receptor beta chain turned up a few times. Its antigen is unknown. V lost 5 bases to trimming and J lost 3 bases; unmatched junction nucleotides: 6. The CDR3 is made up of 16 amino acids. Per germline, CDR1 SGHRS and CDR2 YFSETQ. Two oligonucleotides, mixed equimolar, formed the beta constant-region primer covering TRBC1 and TRBC2. Ligated cDNA was amplified by four rounds of PCR with nested alpha and beta constant-region primers and SP2. TCRdb analysed the UMI-ligation and nested PCR reads with MiXCR anew, one entry per CDR3 protein. The table has 120,000 to 150,000 distinct CDR3 sequences, approximately 22% seen once. This sample is part of a study of naive and memory T cell subsets. Findings and limits, study-wide: A few larger clonotypes appeared in naive repertoires, especially CD8, possibly memory cells re-expressing CD45RA.

The rearrangement links TRBV5-1 to TRBJ2-5; TRBD2 agrees at 14 bases. The TCR sequence derives from a human donor in good health. Sequenced material: naive CD4+ T cells from blood. CDR3 sequence (DNA): TGCGCCAGCAGGGGCCCGGGACTAGCGGGGGAAGAGACCCAGTACTTC. Translating gives CASRGPGLAGEETQYF.